Here is one T cell receptor beta chain with its context. Antigen: not known. Libraries were prepared by immunoSEQ multiplex PCR; TCRdb keeps only in-frame clonotypes and omits some of them. The data hold about 110,000 clones, with more than 70% observed a single time. This sample was included in a study of cytomegalovirus exposure and HLA in healthy donors. On the study more broadly: The roughly 130 validation repertoires used the same platform as the roughly 670 first-cohort repertoires, a later analysis reported.

Study results and limitations: Diagnosis of cytomegalovirus status made by the classifier reportedly showed high specificity and sensitivity. The tendency of first-cohort TCR clusters to co-occur in the 120 or so validation repertoires emerged from a later analysis.

The 120-subject validation cohort, separate from the roughly 700-subject first cohort, included the donors. The CDR3 consists of 16 residues. V was pared by 6 bases and J by 3 bases, with 20 bases between. Looked up from germline, CDR1 is SNHLY and CDR2 is FYNNEI. The chain recombines TRBV2 with TRBJ1-2, with TRBD1 as a possible D gene (6 bases). This sequence was found in a woman aged 18-29 years in good health and CMV-seronegative. The sequenced sample was PBMCs. DNA for the CDR3: TGTGCCAGCAGCGCCCCGGGGGGGGCGCGGCACTATGGCTACACCTTC. This encodes CASSAPGGARHYGYTF.